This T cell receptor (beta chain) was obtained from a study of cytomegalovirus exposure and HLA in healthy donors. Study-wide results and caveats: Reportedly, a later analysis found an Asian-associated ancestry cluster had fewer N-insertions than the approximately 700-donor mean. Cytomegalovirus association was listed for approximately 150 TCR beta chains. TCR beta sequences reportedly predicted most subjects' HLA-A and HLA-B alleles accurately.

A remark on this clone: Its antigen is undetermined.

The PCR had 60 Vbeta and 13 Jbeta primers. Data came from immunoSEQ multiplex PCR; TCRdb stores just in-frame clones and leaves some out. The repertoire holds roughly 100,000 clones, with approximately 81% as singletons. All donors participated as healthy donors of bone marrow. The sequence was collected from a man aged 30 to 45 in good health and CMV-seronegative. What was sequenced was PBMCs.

The CDR3 is CASSQDGLAGGGASYNEQFF. The CDR3 DNA follows: TGCGCCAGCAGCCAAGATGGGCTAGCGGGGGGGGGAGCTTCCTACAATGAGCAGTTCTTC. The rearrangement joins TRBV4-3 to TRBJ2-1, with 12 bases lining up with TRBD2. V trimming: 0 bases; J trimming: 1 base; junction bases outside the gene matches: 10. The CDR3 runs to 20 residues. Germline CDR1 and CDR2: LGHNA and YSLEER.